The present TCR beta chain was sequenced within a study of blood T cell repertoires in COVID-19. For the study at large: Nucleic acid was either cDNA or gDNA, and it came from T cells, B-cell-depleted T cells, or PBMCs.

The table came from immunoSEQ multiplex PCR; TCRdb's copy has only in-frame clones and leaves some out. The sample shows under 300,000 clones, about 91% of them seen only once. The ends were cut back, 1 base at V and 7 bases at J, with 10 bases in the middle. CDR3 length equals 13 residues. Germline V lookup: CDR1 MGHRA, CDR2 YSYEKL. Participants' own reports of clinical history determined their cohort assignment. The sequencing input was PBMCs or T cells enriched from blood (not recorded which). This TCR was sampled from a human donor in a cohort exposed to, infected with or recovered from COVID-19 (not recorded which). The donor label of this sample is uncertain. The rearrangement uses TRBV4-1 and TRBJ1-1, with D unresolved. The CDR3 protein is CASSQAGGLEAFF. Written as DNA, the CDR3 is TGCGCCAGCAGCCAAGCGGGCGGACTTGAAGCTTTCTTT.